This TCR beta chain was retrieved from a study of lymphopenia after photon versus proton radiotherapy. Libraries were prepared by immunoSEQ multiplex PCR; TCRdb keeps only in-frame clonotypes and omits some of them. The profile shows 20,000 to 25,000 clones, 75% to 90% of them singletons. The germline V and J ends were trimmed by 2 bases and 13 bases, with 14 bases remaining between them. The germline CDR1 and CDR2 sequences are MNHNS and SASEGT. CDR3 length: 12 residues. V usage is TRBV6-1 and J usage is TRBJ1-2; D is uncertain. This receptor was identified in a man aged 55 to 70 with pancreatic cancer. Specimen: peripheral blood, collected from a patient treated with photon-based radiotherapy. The CDR3 loop is CASSERRLHSTF. CDR3 coding DNA: TGTGCCAGCAGTGAACGCAGATTACACAGCACCTTC.